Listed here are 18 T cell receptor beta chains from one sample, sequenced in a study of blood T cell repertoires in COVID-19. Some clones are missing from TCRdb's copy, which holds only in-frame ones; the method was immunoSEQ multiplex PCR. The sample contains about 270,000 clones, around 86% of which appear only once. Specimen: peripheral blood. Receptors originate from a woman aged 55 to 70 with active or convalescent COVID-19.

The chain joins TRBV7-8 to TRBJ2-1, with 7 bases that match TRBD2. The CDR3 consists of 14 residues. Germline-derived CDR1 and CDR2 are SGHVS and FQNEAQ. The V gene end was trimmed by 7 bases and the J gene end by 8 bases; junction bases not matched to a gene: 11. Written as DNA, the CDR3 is TGTGCCAGCACCCTGCGGGGAGGGGATGATGAGCAGTTCTTC. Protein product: CASTLRGGDDEQFF. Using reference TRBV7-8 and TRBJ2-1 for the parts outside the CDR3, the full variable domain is GAGVSQSPRYKVAKRGQDVALRCDPISGHVSLFWYQQALGQGPEFLTYFQNEAQLDKSGLPSDRFFAERPEGSVSTLKIQRTQQEDSAVYLCASTLRGGDDEQFFGPGTRLTVL.

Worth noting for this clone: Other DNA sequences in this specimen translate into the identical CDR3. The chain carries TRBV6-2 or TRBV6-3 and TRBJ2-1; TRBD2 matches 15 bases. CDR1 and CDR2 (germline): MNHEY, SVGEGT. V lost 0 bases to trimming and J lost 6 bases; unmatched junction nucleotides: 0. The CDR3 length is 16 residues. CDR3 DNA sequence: TGTGCCAGCAGTTACTCGGGACTAGCGGGGGGCAATGAGCAGTTCTTC. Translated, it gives CASSYSGLAGGNEQFF.

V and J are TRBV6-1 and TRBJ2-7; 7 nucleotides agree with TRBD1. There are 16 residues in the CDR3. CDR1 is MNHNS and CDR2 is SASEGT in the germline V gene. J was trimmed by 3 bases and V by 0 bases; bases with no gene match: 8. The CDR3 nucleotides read TGTGCCAGCAGTGAAGCACAGGGGAACCCGATCTACGAGCAGTACTTC. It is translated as CASSEAQGNPIYEQYF.

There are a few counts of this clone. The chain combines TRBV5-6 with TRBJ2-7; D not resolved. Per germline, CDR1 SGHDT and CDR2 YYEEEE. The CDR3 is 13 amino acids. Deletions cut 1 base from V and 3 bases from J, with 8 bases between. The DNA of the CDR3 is TGTGCCAGCAGCTTGTATGGAGACTACGAGCAGTACTTC. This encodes CASSLYGDYEQYF.

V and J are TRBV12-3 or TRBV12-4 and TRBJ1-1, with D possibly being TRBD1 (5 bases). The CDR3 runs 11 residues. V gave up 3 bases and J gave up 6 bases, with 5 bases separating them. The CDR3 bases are TGTGCCAGCAGTTTCAGGGCTGAAGCTTTCTTT. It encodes CASSFRAEAFF.

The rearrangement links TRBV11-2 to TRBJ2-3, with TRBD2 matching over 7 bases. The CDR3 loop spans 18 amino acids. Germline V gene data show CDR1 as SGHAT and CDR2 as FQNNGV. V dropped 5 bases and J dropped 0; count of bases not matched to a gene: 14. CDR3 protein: CASSRLPGAGDSTDTQYF. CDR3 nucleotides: TGTGCCAGCAGCCGACTTCCCGGGGCGGGGGACAGCACAGATACGCAGTATTTT.

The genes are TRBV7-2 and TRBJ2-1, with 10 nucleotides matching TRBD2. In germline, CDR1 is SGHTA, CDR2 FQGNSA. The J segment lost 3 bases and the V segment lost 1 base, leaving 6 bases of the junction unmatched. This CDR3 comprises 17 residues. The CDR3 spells CASSLEGASGGYNEQFF. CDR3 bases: TGTGCCAGCAGCTTAGAAGGGGCTAGCGGGGGCTACAATGAGCAGTTCTTC. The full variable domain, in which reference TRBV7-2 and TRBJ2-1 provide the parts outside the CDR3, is GAGVSQSPSNKVTEKGKDVELRCDPISGHTALYWYRQSLGQGLEFLIYFQGNSAPDKSGLPSDRFSAERTGGSVSTLTIQRTQQEDSAVYLCASSLEGASGGYNEQFFGPGTRLTVL.

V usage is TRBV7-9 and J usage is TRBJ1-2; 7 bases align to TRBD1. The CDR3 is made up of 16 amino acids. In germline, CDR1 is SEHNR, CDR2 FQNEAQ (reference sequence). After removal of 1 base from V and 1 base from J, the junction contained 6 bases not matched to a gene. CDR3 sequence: CASSLGTGPLNYGYTF. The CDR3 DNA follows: TGTGCCAGCAGCTTAGGGACAGGCCCCCTTAACTATGGCTACACCTTC.

The CDR3 region has the DNA TGTGCCAGCAGTTTCGACAGGGGACCCTATGGCTACACCTTC. Translated, it gives CASSFDRGPYGYTF. The V call is TRBV6-5, the J call TRBJ1-2; 8 positions match TRBD1. J gave up 4 bases and V 4 bases, and 5 bases lay outside the gene matches. The CDR3 has 14 amino acids. CDR1 is MNHEY, CDR2 SVGAGI, per germline.

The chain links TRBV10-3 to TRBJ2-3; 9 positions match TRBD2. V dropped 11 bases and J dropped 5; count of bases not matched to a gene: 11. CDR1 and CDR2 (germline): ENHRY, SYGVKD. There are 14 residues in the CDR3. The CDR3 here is CAAGRGGLGDTQYF. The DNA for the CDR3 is TGTGCCGCGGGGCGGGGGGGCCTCGGAGATACGCAGTATTTT.

CDR3 sequence (DNA): TGTGCCAGCACCGACTACTTTGGCGGGGAGCTGTTTTTT. Amino acids: CASTDYFGGELFF. This chain uses TRBV11-2 with TRBJ2-2; D possibly corresponds to TRBD2 (5 bases). Germline values: CDR1 SGHAT, CDR2 FQNNGV. V was cut by 7 bases and J by 7 bases, with 13 bases left in between. This CDR3 has 13 amino acids.

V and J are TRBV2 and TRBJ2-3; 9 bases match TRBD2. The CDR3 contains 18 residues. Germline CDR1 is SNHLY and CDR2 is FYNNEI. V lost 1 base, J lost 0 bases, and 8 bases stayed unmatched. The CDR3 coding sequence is TGTGCCAGCAGTGAAGGGGCTAGCGGGGCCATCAGCACAGATACGCAGTATTTT. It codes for CASSEGASGAISTDTQYF.

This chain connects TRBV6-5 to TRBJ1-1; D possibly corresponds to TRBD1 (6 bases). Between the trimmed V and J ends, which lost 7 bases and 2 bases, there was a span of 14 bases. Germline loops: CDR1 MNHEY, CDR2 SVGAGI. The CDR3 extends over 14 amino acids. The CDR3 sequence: CASTEGGLNTEAFF. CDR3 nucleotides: TGTGCCAGCACCGAGGGGGGGCTCAACACTGAAGCTTTCTTT.

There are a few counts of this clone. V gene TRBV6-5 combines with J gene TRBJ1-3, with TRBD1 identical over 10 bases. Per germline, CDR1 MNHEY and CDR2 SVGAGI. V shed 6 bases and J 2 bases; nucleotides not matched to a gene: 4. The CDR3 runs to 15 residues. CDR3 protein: CASSSDRGPGNTIYF. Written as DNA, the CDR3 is TGTGCCAGCAGCTCCGACAGGGGGCCTGGAAACACCATATATTTT.

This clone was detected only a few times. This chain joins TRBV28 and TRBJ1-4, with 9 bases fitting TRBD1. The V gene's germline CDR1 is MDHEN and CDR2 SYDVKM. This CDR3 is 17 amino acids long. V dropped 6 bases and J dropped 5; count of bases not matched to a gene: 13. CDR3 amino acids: CASSFYPPGQGNEKLFF. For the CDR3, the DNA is TGTGCCAGCAGCTTTTATCCGCCGGGACAGGGAAATGAAAAACTGTTTTTT.

DNA of the CDR3: TGTGCCAGCAGAGACAGGGGCGGCTACGAGCAGTACTTC. Its protein is CASRDRGGYEQYF. The chain has TRBV25-1 and TRBJ2-7, with 8 nucleotides matching TRBD1. The CDR3 has 13 residues. CDR1 MGHDK and CDR2 SYGVNS come from the germline V gene. Losses at the gene ends were 6 bases for V and 3 bases for J; bases not matched to a gene: 4.

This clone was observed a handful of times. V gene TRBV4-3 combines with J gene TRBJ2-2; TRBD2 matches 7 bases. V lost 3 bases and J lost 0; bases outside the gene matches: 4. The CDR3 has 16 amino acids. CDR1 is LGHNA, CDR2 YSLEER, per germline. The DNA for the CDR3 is TGCGCCAGCAGCCAGTCCCTAGCGGCGAACACCGGGGAGCTGTTTTTT. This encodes CASSQSLAANTGELFF.

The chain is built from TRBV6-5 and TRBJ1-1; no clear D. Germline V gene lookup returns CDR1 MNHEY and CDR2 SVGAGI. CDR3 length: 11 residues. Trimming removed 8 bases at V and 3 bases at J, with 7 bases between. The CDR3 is CASVRDTEAFF. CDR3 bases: TGTGCCAGCGTGAGGGACACTGAAGCTTTCTTT.